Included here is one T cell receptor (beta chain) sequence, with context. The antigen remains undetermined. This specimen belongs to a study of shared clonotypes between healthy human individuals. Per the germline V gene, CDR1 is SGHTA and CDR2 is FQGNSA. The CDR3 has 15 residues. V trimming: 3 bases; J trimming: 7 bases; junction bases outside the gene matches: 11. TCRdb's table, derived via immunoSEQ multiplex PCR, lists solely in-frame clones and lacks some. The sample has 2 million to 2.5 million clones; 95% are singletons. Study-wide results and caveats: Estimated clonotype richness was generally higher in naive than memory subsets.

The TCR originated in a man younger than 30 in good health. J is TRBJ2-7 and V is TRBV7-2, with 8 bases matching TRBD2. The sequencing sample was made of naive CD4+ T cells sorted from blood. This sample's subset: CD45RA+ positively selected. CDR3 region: CASSLISGTLVEQYF. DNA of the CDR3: TGTGCCAGCAGCTTGATTAGCGGGACCCTAGTGGAGCAGTACTTC.